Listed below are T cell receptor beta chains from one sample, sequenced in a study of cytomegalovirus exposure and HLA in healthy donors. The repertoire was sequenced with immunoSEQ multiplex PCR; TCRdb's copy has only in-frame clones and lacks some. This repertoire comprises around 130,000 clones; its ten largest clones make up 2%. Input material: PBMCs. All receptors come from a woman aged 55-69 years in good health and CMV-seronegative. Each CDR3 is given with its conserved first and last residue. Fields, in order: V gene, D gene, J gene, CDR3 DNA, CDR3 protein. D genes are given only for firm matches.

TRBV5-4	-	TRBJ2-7	TGTGCCAGCAGCTTGGGACAGACGCCCCACGAGCAGTACTTC	CASSLGQTPHEQYF
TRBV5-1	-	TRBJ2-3	TGCGCCAGCAGTTATAGGGGGACGGATACGCAGTATTTT	CASSYRGTDTQYF
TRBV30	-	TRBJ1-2	TGTGCCTGGGGGAGTCAGTATGGCTACACCTTC	CAWGSQYGYTF
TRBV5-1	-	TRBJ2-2	TGCGCCAGCAGCTTGTCAGACACCGGGGAGCTGTTTTTT	CASSLSDTGELFF
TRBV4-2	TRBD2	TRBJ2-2	TGTGCCAGCAGCCCCGGGACTAGCGGGAGTTCCGGCACCGGGGAGCTGTTTTTT	CASSPGTSGSSGTGELFF
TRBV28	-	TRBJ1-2	TGTGCCAGCAGTACCTACAGGGATCAGGGCTACACCTTC	CASSTYRDQGYTF
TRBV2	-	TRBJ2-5	TGTGCCAGCAGAACAGGGCCCCAAGAGACCCAGTACTTC	CASRTGPQETQYF
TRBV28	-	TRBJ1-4	TGTGCCAGCAGTTTACCAGGGCCTAATGAAAAACTGTTTTTT	CASSLPGPNEKLFF
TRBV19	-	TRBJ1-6	TGTGCCAGTAGTCGCCACGGGAGGGACCTCTATAATTCACCCCTCCACTTT	CASSRHGRDLYNSPLHF
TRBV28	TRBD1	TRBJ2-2	TGTGCCAGCAGTTTGACAGGGACGAACACCGGGGAGCTGTTTTTT	CASSLTGTNTGELFF
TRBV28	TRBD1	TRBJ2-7	TGTGCCAGCAGGGCAGGGGGCGAATACGAGCAGTACTTC	CASRAGGEYEQYF
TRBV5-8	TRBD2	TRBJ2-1	TGTGCCAGCAGCTTGTCCGGACTAGCGGGCACGAGCTCCTACAATGAGCAGTTCTTC	CASSLSGLAGTSSYNEQFF
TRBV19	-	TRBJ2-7	TGTGCCAGTAGTAGGACACTGTGGGACGAGCAGTACTTC	CASSRTLWDEQYF
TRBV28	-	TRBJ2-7	TGTGCCAGCAGTTTTTCGGGGGACGGATACTACGAGCAGTACTTC	CASSFSGDGYYEQYF
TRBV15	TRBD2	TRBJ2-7	TGTGCCACCAGTAGCGGGTCCCGTGAGGTGCAGTACTTC	CATSSGSREVQYF
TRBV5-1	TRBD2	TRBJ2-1	TGCGCCAGCAGCTTGGGAGCGGGGGGGCGGAATGAGCAGTTCTTC	CASSLGAGGRNEQFF
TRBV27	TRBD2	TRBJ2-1	TGTGCCAGCAGTTTATCGACTAGCCTTGAGCAGTTCTTC	CASSLSTSLEQFF